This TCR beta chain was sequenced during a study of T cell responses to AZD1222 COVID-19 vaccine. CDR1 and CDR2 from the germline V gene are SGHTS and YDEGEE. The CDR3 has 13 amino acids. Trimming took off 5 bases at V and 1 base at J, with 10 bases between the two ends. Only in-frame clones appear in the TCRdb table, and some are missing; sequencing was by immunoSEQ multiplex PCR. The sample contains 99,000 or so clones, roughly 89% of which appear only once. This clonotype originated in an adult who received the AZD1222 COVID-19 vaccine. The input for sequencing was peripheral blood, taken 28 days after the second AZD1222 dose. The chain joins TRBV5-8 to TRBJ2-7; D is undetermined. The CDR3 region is CASRPDPSYEQYF. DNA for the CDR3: TGTGCCAGCAGGCCCGATCCGTCCTACGAGCAGTACTTC.